A single T cell receptor (beta chain) is shown here with its context. The target antigen is unknown. The data stem from a study of PD-1 blockade in classical Hodgkin lymphoma. Study findings and constraints: The origin of the repertoire differences remains undefined, with disease activity or prior therapy as possible causes. In newly diagnosed patients, baseline TCR diversity was reportedly below that of healthy donors.

Method: immunoSEQ multiplex PCR; TCRdb's copy keeps in-frame clones and lacks some. Among about 30,000 clones listed, about nine tenths were seen once. This CDR3 contains 14 residues. Germline CDR1 is GTSNPN and CDR2 is SVGIG (reference sequence). The V and J ends lost 5 bases and 11 bases, in that order; junction bases with no gene match: 12. Time point meaning: newly diagnosed, previously untreated cHL patient sample. Untreated, newly diagnosed classical Hodgkin lymphoma PBMCs were used for comparison. This receptor was taken from a human donor with classical Hodgkin lymphoma. Sequencing was done on a sample of peripheral blood mononuclear cells (PBMCs). The chain recombines TRBV30 with TRBJ1-6; TRBD1 aligns across 7 bases. CDR3 protein: CAWGQGQARAPLHF. The CDR3 bases are TGTGCCTGGGGGCAAGGACAGGCTCGGGCACCCCTCCACTTT.